The entry that follows covers one T cell receptor beta chain sequence. Germline loops: CDR1 KGHSH, CDR2 LQKENI. The length of the CDR3 is 13 residues. V was clipped by 2 bases and J by 6 bases, with 10 bases between them. The data are from a study of blood T cell repertoires in COVID-19. Study details: Samples representing acute and convalescent COVID-19 were sourced from the United States, Italy and Spain. PBMCs, B-cell-depleted T cells, or T cells were the source of the cDNA or gDNA that made up the material.

Clones were sequenced by immunoSEQ multiplex PCR, and TCRdb holds only the in-frame ones, with some missing. The table lists roughly 110,000 clones, 85% of them singletons. The source of this sequence is a human donor in a cohort sampled during active COVID-19. The chain couples TRBV18 to TRBJ1-1; no clear D. Sequencing was done on a sample of peripheral blood. CDR3 region: CASSPGRSAEAFF. The CDR3 DNA follows: TGTGCCAGCTCACCAGGGAGGTCGGCTGAAGCTTTCTTT.